A selection of T cell receptor beta chains follows, all from one sample in a study of T cell responses to AZD1222 COVID-19 vaccine. Here immunoSEQ multiplex PCR was the method, and the copy in TCRdb shows in-frame clones only, minus some. The sample holds 130,000 to 150,000 clones, approximately 93% seen once. The source was peripheral blood, collected after recovery from COVID-19. The receptors were sampled from an adult who had recovered from COVID-19. Both conserved end residues are part of each CDR3. Fields, in order: V gene, J gene, D gene, clone size, CDR3 DNA, CDR3 protein. A D gene is named only where the DNA matches it firmly. Clone size is shown for a subset of rows, as once, few, many or a class of expanded clone.

TRBV13	TRBJ2-1	-	-	TGTGCCAGCAGCCGTACTGGACCTACTTACAATGAGCAGTTCTTC	CASSRTGPTYNEQFF
TRBV28	TRBJ2-2	-	-	TGTGCCAGCCAGGCAGCTTCGAACACCGGGGAGCTGTTTTTT	CASQAASNTGELFF
TRBV11-2	TRBJ2-1	TRBD2	-	TGTGCCAGCAGCTTAGCACGGCTAGCGGTAAATGAGCAGTTCTTC	CASSLARLAVNEQFF
TRBV5-8	TRBJ2-5	-	-	TGTGCCAGCAGCAGCAGAGAGACCCAGTACTTC	CASSSRETQYF
TRBV3-1/TRBV3-2	TRBJ2-1	TRBD2	-	TGTGCCAGCAGCCAGAGGGTTTGGACTAGCTCCTACAATGAGCAGTTCTTC	CASSQRVWTSSYNEQFF
TRBV24-1	TRBJ2-1	-	-	TGTGCCACCAGTGAAACTAGTTACAATGAGCAGTTCTTC	CATSETSYNEQFF
TRBV19	TRBJ2-7	TRBD1	-	TGTGCCAGTAGTAAGGGGGACAGGGGATTCTCCTACGAGCAGTACTTC	CASSKGDRGFSYEQYF
TRBV6-1	TRBJ2-7	-	-	TGTGCCAGCAGTGAAGCGAGGGAACCCTACGAGCAGTACTTC	CASSEAREPYEQYF
TRBV3-1/TRBV3-2	TRBJ2-7	-	-	TGTGCCAGCAGCCAAGAGGGGGACCCCACTGGGAACCACGAGCAGTACTTC	CASSQEGDPTGNHEQYF
TRBV28	TRBJ2-1	-	-	TGTGCCAGCAGTTTGGGACCAGGGCTAGCGATTTACAATGAGCAGTTCTTC	CASSLGPGLAIYNEQFF
TRBV4-1	TRBJ2-7	-	once	TGCGCCAGCAGCCAAGGATGGACGGGAGTTTACGAGCAGTACTTC	CASSQGWTGVYEQYF
TRBV7-9	TRBJ2-7	-	-	TGTGCCAGCAGCTCCCCCGGGGTAGCCGGGAAAAAACGCGAGCAGTACTTC	CASSSPGVAGKKREQYF
TRBV14	TRBJ2-3	-	-	TGTGCCAGCAGCCAAGGCAGCACAGATACGCAGTATTTT	CASSQGSTDTQYF
TRBV9	TRBJ2-2	-	-	TGTGCCAGCAGCGTAGCTTGGACAGGCCTGCGGGGCGGGCTGTTTTTT	CASSVAWTGLRGGLFF
TRBV7-3	TRBJ1-5	-	-	TGTGCCAGCAGCGCCGACAGAAATCAGCCCCAGCATTTT	CASSADRNQPQHF
TRBV10-3	TRBJ2-1	-	-	TGTGCCATCAGCCCAGAACATAATGAGCAGTTCTTC	CAISPEHNEQFF
TRBV30	TRBJ2-2	-	-	TGTGCCTGGAGTGTTGGCAGGGTAAACACCGGGGAGCTGTTTTTT	CAWSVGRVNTGELFF
TRBV27	TRBJ2-1	TRBD2	-	TGTGCCAGCAGTCGTATAGCGGGGATGCACAATGAGCAGTTCTTC	CASSRIAGMHNEQFF
TRBV7-9	TRBJ2-2	-	-	TGTGCCAGCAGCCCAACTATGAACACCGGGGAGCTGTTTTTT	CASSPTMNTGELFF
TRBV7-9	TRBJ1-2	-	-	TGTGCCAGCAGCCTGGACGCCAAGTCAGGCTACACCTTC	CASSLDAKSGYTF
TRBV4-1	TRBJ1-6	-	-	TGCGCCAGCAGCGAAGGAAGGGCTAACTATAATTCACCCCTCCACTTT	CASSEGRANYNSPLHF
TRBV30	TRBJ1-5	-	-	TGTGCCTGGAGTGTGCGCAGGGGCGGAGATCAGCCCCAGCATTTT	CAWSVRRGGDQPQHF
TRBV6-1	TRBJ1-4	-	-	TGTGCCAGCAGTGATAGTCAGGGGAACTCTAATGAAAAACTGTTTTTT	CASSDSQGNSNEKLFF
TRBV5-1	TRBJ2-3	-	-	TGCGCCAGCAGCTTGGCAGGGTCCACAGATACGCAGTATTTT	CASSLAGSTDTQYF
TRBV28	TRBJ1-2	TRBD1	-	TGTGCCAGCAGTTTAAGTCCCGGGACAGGGTTGGGAAGCTATGGCTACACCTTC	CASSLSPGTGLGSYGYTF
TRBV28	TRBJ2-7	TRBD1	-	TGTGCCAGCAGTCCCCCGGGACAGGGAATCTACGAGCAGTACTTC	CASSPPGQGIYEQYF
TRBV12-1	TRBJ1-5	-	-	TGTGCCAGCAGCTTTGCGGGGATGGCACAGCCCCAGCATTTT	CASSFAGMAQPQHF
TRBV7-8	TRBJ2-5	-	-	TGTGCCAGCAGCCGCCGAGACAGGGAAGCGTGGGGGGCCCAGTACTTC	CASSRRDREAWGAQYF
TRBV18	TRBJ2-5	-	-	TGTGCCAGCTCACCAATTGATGGGGAAGAGACCCAGTACTTC	CASSPIDGEETQYF